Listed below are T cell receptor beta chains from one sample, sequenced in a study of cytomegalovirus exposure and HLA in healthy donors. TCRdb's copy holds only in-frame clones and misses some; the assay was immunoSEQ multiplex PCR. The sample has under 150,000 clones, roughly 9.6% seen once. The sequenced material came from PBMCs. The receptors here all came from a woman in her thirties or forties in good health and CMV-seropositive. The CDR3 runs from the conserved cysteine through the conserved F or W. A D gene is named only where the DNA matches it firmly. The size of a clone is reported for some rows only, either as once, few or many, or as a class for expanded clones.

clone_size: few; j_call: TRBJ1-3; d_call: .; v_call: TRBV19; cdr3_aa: CASSTLQGSGNTIYF; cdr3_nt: TGTGCCAGTAGTACGCTACAGGGTTCTGGAAACACCATATATTTT
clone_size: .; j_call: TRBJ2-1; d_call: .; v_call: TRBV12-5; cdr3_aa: CASGTRGRNEQFF; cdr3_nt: TGTGCTAGTGGTACTCGGGGAAGGAATGAGCAGTTCTTC
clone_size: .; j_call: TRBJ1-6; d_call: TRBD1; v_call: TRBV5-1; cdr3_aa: CASSSLDRAGSYNSPLHF; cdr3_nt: TGCGCCAGCAGCTCGCTGGACAGGGCAGGGTCCTATAATTCACCCCTCCACTTT
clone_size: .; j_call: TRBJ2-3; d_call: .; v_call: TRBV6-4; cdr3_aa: CASSDVQGTDTQYF; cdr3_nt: TGTGCCAGCAGTGATGTACAGGGCACAGATACGCAGTATTTT
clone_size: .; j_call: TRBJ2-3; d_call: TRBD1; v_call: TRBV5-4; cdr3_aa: CASSFKGAAPPEDTQYF; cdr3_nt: TGTGCCAGCAGCTTTAAGGGGGCGGCCCCTCCAGAAGATACGCAGTATTTT
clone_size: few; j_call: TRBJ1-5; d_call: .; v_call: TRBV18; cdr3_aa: CASPLASNQPQHF; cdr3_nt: TGTGCCAGCCCCCTGGCCAGCAATCAGCCCCAGCATTTT
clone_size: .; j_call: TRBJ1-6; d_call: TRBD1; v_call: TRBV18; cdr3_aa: CASSPPTGMGSPLHF; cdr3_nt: TGTGCCAGCTCACCACCGACAGGGATGGGTTCACCCCTCCACTTT
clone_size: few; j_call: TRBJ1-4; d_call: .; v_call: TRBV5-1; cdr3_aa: CASSLTGTSNEKLFF; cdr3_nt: TGCGCCAGCAGCTTGACCGGGACTTCAAATGAAAAACTGTTTTTT
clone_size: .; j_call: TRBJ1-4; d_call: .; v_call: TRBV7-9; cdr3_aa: CASSLKRAGEKLFF; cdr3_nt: TGTGCCAGCAGCTTAAAACGTGCGGGAGAAAAACTGTTTTTT
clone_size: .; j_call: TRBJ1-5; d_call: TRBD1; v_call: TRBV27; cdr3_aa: CASSFLGQAQGQPQHF; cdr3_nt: TGTGCCAGCAGTTTTTTGGGACAGGCCCAAGGGCAGCCCCAGCATTTT
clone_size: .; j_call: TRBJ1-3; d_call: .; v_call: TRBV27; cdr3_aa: CASSPLGGAGNTIYF; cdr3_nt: TGTGCCAGCAGCCCCCTAGGAGGGGCTGGAAACACCATATATTTT
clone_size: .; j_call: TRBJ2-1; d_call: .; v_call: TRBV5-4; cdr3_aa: CASSLGTPLNEQFF; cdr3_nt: TGTGCCAGCAGCCTCGGGACACCCCTCAATGAGCAGTTCTTC
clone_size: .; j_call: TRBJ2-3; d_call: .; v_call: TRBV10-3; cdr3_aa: CAISEGETDTQYF; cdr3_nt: TGTGCCATCAGTGAGGGTGAGACAGATACGCAGTATTTT
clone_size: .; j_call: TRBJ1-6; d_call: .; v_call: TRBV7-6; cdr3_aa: CASSGLPDNSPLHF; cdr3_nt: TGTGCCAGCAGCGGCTTACCAGATAATTCACCCCTCCACTTT
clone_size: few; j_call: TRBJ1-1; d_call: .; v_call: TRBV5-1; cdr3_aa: CASSLWAEMNTEAFF; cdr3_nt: TGCGCCAGCAGCTTGTGGGCAGAAATGAACACTGAAGCTTTCTTT
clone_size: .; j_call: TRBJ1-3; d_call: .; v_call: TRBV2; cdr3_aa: CASMVERSGNTIYF; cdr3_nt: TGTGCCAGCATGGTGGAGCGGTCGGGAAACACCATATATTTT
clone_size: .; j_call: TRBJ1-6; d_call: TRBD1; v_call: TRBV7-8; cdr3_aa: CASSLLLDLNGQGLDSPLHF; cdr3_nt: TGTGCCAGCAGCTTATTGCTCGACCTCAACGGACAGGGCTTGGATTCACCCCTCCACTTT
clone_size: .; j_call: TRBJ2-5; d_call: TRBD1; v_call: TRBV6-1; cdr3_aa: CASRTGGSWEQYF; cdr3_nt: TGTGCCAGCAGGACAGGGGGCTCTTGGGAGCAGTACTTC
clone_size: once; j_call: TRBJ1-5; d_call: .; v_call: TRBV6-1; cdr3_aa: CASTYHSNQPQHF; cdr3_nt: TGTGCCAGCACCTATCATAGCAATCAGCCCCAGCATTTT
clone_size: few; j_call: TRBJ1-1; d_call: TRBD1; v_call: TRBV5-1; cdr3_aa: CASSLARGRTEAFF; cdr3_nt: TGCGCCAGCAGCTTGGCCAGGGGGCGGACTGAAGCTTTCTTT
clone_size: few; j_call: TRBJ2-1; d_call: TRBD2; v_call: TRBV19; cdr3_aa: CASRGLAGHYNEQFF; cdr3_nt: TGTGCCAGTAGAGGACTAGCGGGACATTACAATGAGCAGTTCTTC
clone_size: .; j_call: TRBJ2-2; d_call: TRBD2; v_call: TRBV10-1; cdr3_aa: CACKLAGVPFANTGELFF; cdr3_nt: TGCGCCTGCAAACTAGCGGGGGTCCCGTTCGCGAACACCGGGGAGCTGTTTTTT
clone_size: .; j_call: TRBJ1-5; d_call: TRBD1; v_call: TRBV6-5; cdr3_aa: CASSRDRAFQPQHF; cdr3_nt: TGTGCCAGCAGCCGGGACAGGGCTTTTCAGCCCCAGCATTTT
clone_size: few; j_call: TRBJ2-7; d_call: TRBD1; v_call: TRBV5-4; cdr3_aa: CASSVDRAYEQYF; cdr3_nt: TGTGCCAGCAGCGTGGACAGGGCCTACGAGCAGTACTTC
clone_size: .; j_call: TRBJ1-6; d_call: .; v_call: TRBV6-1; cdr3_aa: CASSEVGVNNSPLHF; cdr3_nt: TGTGCCAGCAGTGAAGTCGGGGTTAATAATTCACCCCTCCACTTT
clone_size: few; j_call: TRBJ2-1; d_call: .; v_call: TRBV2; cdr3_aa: CASSDFLNEQFF; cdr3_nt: TGTGCCAGCAGTGACTTCCTCAATGAGCAGTTCTTC
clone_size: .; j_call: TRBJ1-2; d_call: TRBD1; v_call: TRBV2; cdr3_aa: CASREEGAVGYTF; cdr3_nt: TGTGCCAGCAGAGAGGAGGGGGCGGTTGGCTACACCTTC
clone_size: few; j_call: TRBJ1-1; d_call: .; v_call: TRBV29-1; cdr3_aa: CSGLTGGSVTEAFF; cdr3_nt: TGCAGCGGCCTAACTGGGGGCTCGGTCACTGAAGCTTTCTTT
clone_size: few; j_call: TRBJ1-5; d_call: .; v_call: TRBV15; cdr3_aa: CATSSLGASNQPQHF; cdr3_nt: TGTGCCACCAGCTCCTTGGGGGCGAGCAATCAGCCCCAGCATTTT
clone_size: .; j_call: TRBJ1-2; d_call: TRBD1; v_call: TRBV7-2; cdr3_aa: CASSSPRDSYVGYTF; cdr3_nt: TGTGCCAGCAGCTCTCCCCGGGACAGTTATGTTGGCTACACCTTC
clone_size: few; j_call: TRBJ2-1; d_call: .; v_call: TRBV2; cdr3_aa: CASSDLWGENRIYNEQFF; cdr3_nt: TGTGCCAGCAGTGACCTCTGGGGAGAGAACAGAATTTACAATGAGCAGTTCTTC
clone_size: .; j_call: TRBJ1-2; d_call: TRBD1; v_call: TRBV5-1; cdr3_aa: CASSLGGQGVGGYTF; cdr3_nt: TGCGCCAGCAGCTTGGGGGGACAGGGGGTCGGTGGCTACACCTTC
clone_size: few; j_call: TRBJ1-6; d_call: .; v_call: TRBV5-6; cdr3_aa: CASSLSGRDSPLHF; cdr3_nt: TGTGCCAGCAGCTTGTCGGGAAGGGATTCACCCCTCCACTTT
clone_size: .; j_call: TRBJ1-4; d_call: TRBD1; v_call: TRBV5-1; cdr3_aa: CASRTGDSEKLFF; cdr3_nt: TGCGCCAGCAGGACAGGGGATTCTGAAAAACTGTTTTTT
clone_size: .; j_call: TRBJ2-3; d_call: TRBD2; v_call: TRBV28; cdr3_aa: CASSLGGVLTDTQYF; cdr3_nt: TGTGCCAGCAGTTTAGGGGGGGTACTCACAGATACGCAGTATTTT
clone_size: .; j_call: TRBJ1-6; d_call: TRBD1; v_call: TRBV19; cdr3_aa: CASGDRGNSPLHF; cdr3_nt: TGTGCCAGTGGGGACAGGGGTAATTCACCCCTCCACTTT
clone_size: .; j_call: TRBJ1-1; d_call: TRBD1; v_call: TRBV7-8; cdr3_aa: CASSLAGGDRLNTEAFF; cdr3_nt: TGTGCCAGCAGCTTAGCGGGTGGGGACAGGCTGAACACTGAAGCTTTCTTT
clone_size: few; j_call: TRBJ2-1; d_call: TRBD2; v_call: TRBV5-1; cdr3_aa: CASSSMTSGGNNEQFF; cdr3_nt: TGCGCCAGCAGCTCGATGACTAGCGGGGGGAACAATGAGCAGTTCTTC
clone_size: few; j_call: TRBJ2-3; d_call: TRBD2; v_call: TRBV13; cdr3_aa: CASSPAGIGTDTQYF; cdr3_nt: TGTGCCAGCAGCCCAGCGGGGATCGGCACAGATACGCAGTATTTT
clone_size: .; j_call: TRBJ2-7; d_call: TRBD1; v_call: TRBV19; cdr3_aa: CASSISQGVGLSYEQYF; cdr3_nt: TGTGCCAGTAGTATCTCACAGGGGGTGGGCCTCTCCTACGAGCAGTACTTC
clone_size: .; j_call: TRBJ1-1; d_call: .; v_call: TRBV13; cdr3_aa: CASSSDRVRAEAFF; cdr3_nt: TGTGCCAGCAGTTCCGACCGGGTTCGGGCTGAAGCTTTCTTT
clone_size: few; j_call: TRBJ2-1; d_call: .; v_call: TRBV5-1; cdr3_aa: CASSRETWDGQFF; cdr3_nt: TGCGCCAGCAGTCGGGAAACGTGGGATGGGCAGTTCTTC
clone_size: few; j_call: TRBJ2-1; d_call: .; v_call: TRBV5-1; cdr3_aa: CASSLSQGVGRNEQFF; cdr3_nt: TGCGCCAGCAGCTTGTCCCAGGGCGTAGGACGCAATGAGCAGTTCTTC
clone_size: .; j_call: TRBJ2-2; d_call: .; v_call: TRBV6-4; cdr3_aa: CASSDQAGAATGELFF; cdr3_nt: TGTGCCAGCAGCGACCAGGCGGGGGCTGCCACCGGGGAGCTGTTTTTT
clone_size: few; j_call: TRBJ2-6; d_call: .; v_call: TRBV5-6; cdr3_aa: CASSFRVVGANVLTF; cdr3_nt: TGTGCCAGCAGCTTCAGGGTAGTCGGGGCCAACGTCCTGACTTTC
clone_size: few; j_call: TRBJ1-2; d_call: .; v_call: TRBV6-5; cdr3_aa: CASSPREDYGYTF; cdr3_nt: TGTGCCAGCAGTCCCCGGGAGGACTATGGCTACACCTTC
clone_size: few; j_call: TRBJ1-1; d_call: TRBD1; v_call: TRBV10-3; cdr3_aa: CAISYDRGSGEAFF; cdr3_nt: TGTGCCATCAGCTATGACAGGGGTTCAGGTGAAGCTTTCTTT
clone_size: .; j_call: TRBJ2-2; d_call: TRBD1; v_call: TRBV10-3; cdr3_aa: CAISEMGQGYTGELFF; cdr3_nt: TGTGCCATCAGTGAAATGGGACAGGGTTACACCGGGGAGCTGTTTTTT